The sequence of this T cell receptor beta chain was determined in a study of T cells after yellow fever vaccination. For the study at large: SMART-Seq v4 Ultra Low Input prepared the low-cell-number fractions.

TCRdb re-called the 5' RACE reads through MiXCR, storing one row per CDR3 protein. The sample includes 300,000 to 400,000 distinct CDR3 sequences, around 12% of them seen just once. The germline V and J ends were trimmed by 3 bases and 7 bases, with 10 bases remaining between them. Germline CDR1 reads KGHSH; CDR2 reads LQKENI. This CDR3 is built from 13 residues. This clonotype was picked up a small number of times. Its matching antigen is unknown. Study-level results: FACS-sorted repertoires could harbor abundant contaminating bulk-population clonotypes.

V is TRBV18 and J is TRBJ1-5; no firm D call. This TCR came from a man aged 18 to 29 who received the YFV17D yellow fever vaccine. Material: CD4+ T cells sorted from PBMCs, obtained 15 days after the yellow fever booster vaccination. This chain's CDR3 is CASSPGSEQPQHF. DNA for the CDR3: TGTGCCAGCTCACCGGGTTCCGAACAGCCCCAGCATTTT.